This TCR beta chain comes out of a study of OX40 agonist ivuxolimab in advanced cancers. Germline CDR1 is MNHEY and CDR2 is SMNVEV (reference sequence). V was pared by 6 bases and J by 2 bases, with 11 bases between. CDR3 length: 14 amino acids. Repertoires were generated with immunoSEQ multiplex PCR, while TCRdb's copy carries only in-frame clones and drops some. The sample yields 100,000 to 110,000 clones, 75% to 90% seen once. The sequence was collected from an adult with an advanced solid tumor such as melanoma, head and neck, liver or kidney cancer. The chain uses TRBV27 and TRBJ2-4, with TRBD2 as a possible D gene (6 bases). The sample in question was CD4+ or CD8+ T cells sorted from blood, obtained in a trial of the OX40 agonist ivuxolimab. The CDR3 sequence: CASSPTRTKNIQYF. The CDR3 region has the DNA TGTGCCAGCAGCCCGACTAGGACCAAAAACATTCAGTACTTC.